The sequence of this T cell receptor beta chain was determined in a study of regulatory T cells in long-lasting Graves disease. Overall study context: Antithyroid drug use was under 3 months in newly diagnosed Graves' patients.

Concerning this clonotype itself: Its antigen remains unidentified.

From germline, CDR1 is SGHRS and CDR2 YFSETQ. The CDR3 length is 15 residues. The ends lost 4 bases at V and 3 bases at J; junction bases unmatched: 10. To make TCR beta libraries, researchers used iRepertoire HTBI primers and Arm-PCR of CDR3 regions. TCRdb recomputed calls from the multiplex PCR reads with MiXCR, one row per CDR3 protein. Here the sample spans approximately 350,000 distinct CDR3 sequences, about 17% being singletons. Study results and limitations: There were preferences for TRBV28, TRBJ1-2 and TRBJ2-5 in persistent disease.

The sample's time point: newly diagnosed GD, antithyroid drugs for less than 3 months. RNA from PBMCs was the source of the TCR library. These data also featured in a second study, about T cells in Graves' hyperthyroidism and ophthalmopathy. That paper notes: Across 18 months, stable Graves' hyperthyroidism was marked by no progression to ophthalmopathy. Uncontrolled infection, other autoimmune disease, pregnancy and lactation each barred patients from inclusion.

The J gene is TRBJ2-7, the V gene TRBV5-1; 7 positions match TRBD1. This material consisted of peripheral blood mononuclear cells (PBMCs), taken at new diagnosis, from a patient treated with antithyroid drugs. The TCR was taken from a young woman with Graves disease. CDR3 in DNA: TGCGCCAGCAGCCCACAGGGCGACAGGGTCTACGAGCAGTACTTC. It codes for CASSPQGDRVYEQYF.